The sequence of this T cell receptor beta chain was determined in a study of cytomegalovirus exposure and HLA in healthy donors. As to this clone: The antigen is unknown.

These donors were members of the roughly 110-subject validation cohort, a group separate from the approximately 670-subject first cohort. Produced via immunoSEQ multiplex PCR; TCRdb's table is partial and in-frame only. The sample includes about 140,000 clones, approximately 93% of them seen just once. The study, taken as a whole, reports: Three chains linked to CMV were shown in vitro to be specific for CMV antigens.

What was sequenced was PBMCs. The clonotype comes from a man between 18 and 29 years old in good health and CMV-seronegative.

CDR3 sequence: CASSLYDRYYGYTF. The DNA of the CDR3 is TGTGCCAGCAGCTTATATGACAGATATTATGGCTACACCTTC. This chain connects TRBV5-6 to TRBJ1-2, with TRBD1 as a possible D gene (5 bases). The CDR3 totals 14 residues. CDR1 and CDR2 from the germline V gene are SGHDT and YYEEEE. Trimming took 2 bases from V and 5 from J, leaving 13 bases between them.